This entry lists 19 T cell receptor beta chains sequenced from one sample in a study of identifying expanded T cells in peripheral blood (dated 2019 in TCRdb). To prepare the library, the immunoSEQ multiplex PCR assay was applied. Not all clones reach the TCRdb copy of this immuneACCESS table, which keeps in-frame sequences only. Checked studies attribute under half of the gap to unresolved V genes and leave the rest unexplained. A total of under 130,000 clones appear in this sample, about 89% of them only once. About 15% of the sample comes from the top ten. Sequenced material: blood. All receptors come from a person aged 18 to 70 in good health.

The chain combines TRBV16 with TRBJ2-3, with a possible D match to TRBD2 (5 bases). The CDR3 has 13 amino acids. Germline V lookup: CDR1 KGHSY, CDR2 FQNENV. V was pared by 4 bases and J by 2 bases, with 7 bases between. As DNA, the CDR3 is TGTGCCAGCAGCCGCGGGCCCACAGATACGCAGTATTTT. Translation: CASSRGPTDTQYF.

This clone occurred once. The CDR3 loop is CASSDSVSLETQYF. The CDR3 coding sequence is TGCGCCAGCAGTGATTCCGTGAGTCTTGAGACCCAGTACTTC. J is TRBJ2-5 and V is TRBV10-1, with D hard to call. This CDR3 is 14 amino acids long. The V end lost 3 bases, the J end lost 5 bases, and 13 bases lay between the germline ends. Germline CDR1 and CDR2: WNHNN and SYGVQD (reference sequence).

This chain joins TRBV30 and TRBJ2-1; TRBD2 agrees at 11 bases. This CDR3 spans 17 amino acids. V lost 5 bases and J lost 5; bases outside the gene matches: 14. The V gene's germline CDR1 is GTSNPN and CDR2 SVGIG (reference sequence). The CDR3 region has the DNA TGTGCCTGGTATGCCCCCAGTATAGCGGGGGGGGACAATGAGCAGTTCTTC. This encodes CAWYAPSIAGGDNEQFF.

The chain combines TRBV7-2 with TRBJ1-5, with D possibly matching TRBD1 (6 bases). CDR1 is SGHTA, CDR2 FQGNSA, per germline. This CDR3 spans 15 amino acids. Deletions cut 3 bases from V and 2 bases from J, with 11 bases between. Written as DNA, the CDR3 is TGTGCCAGCAGCTTGGGGTCAGGGGGCAATCAGCCCCAGCATTTT. This sequence encodes CASSLGSGGNQPQHF.

The rearrangement joins TRBV9 to TRBJ1-6; D is unclear. V shed 2 bases and J shed 6 bases, with 15 bases lying between them. The CDR3 is 16 amino acids. Germline CDR1 reads SGDLS; CDR2 reads YYNGEE. CDR3 DNA: TGTGCCAGCAGCGTTTCCTTAAGCCCCATTAATTCACCCCTCCACTTT. Amino acid sequence: CASSVSLSPINSPLHF.

The genes are TRBV7-9 and TRBJ1-1; D gene ambiguous. With 5 bases removed from V and 5 bases from J, the gap between germline ends came to 24 bases. Germline-derived CDR1 and CDR2 are SEHNR and FQNEAQ (reference sequence). The CDR3 loop spans 17 amino acids. DNA for the CDR3: TGTGCCAGCAGCCCCAAGGGCGGTCCCGTAGGGAGAACTGAAGCTTTCTTT. Protein product: CASSPKGGPVGRTEAFF.

CDR3 amino acids: CASSQGDRATEAFF. The CDR3 region has the DNA TGTGCCAGCAGCCAAGGGGACAGGGCCACTGAAGCTTTCTTT. The chain uses TRBV4-2 and TRBJ1-1; 9 bases line up with TRBD1. This CDR3 is 14 amino acids long. Germline assignment: CDR1 LGHNA and CDR2 YNFKEQ. Losses at the gene ends were 1 base for V and 4 bases for J; bases not matched to a gene: 1.

This sequence joins TRBV4-2 and TRBJ1-1, with 7 bases matching TRBD1. V lost 2 bases, J lost 2 bases, and 5 bases stayed unmatched. The CDR3 sequence is 15 residues long. From germline, CDR1 is LGHNA and CDR2 YNFKEQ. The CDR3 DNA reads TGTGCCAGCAGCCAACGGGGACAGCTTAACACTGAAGCTTTCTTT. Its translation: CASSQRGQLNTEAFF.

V is TRBV27 and J is TRBJ2-2, with D perhaps matching TRBD2 (7 bases). The V and J ends lost 6 bases and 3 bases respectively, with 23 bases between them. CDR1 is MNHEY and CDR2 is SMNVEV in the germline V gene (reference sequence). The CDR3 is made up of 18 amino acids. The DNA of the CDR3 is TGTGCCAGCAGAGGAAGGGAAACGGGGGGCGGGTACACCGGGGAGCTGTTTTTT. Its translation: CASRGRETGGGYTGELFF.

Of note for this clone: A much bigger clone sits one base away, suggesting this may be a read error. Written as DNA, the CDR3 is TGCGCCAGCCAAGCGACAGGGGCTAACTATGGCTACACCTTC. This encodes CASQATGANYGYTF. The genes are TRBV4-3 and TRBJ1-2; 8 nucleotides align to TRBD1. Germline V CDR1 and CDR2: LGHNA, YSLEER. The CDR3 consists of 14 residues. With 8 bases clipped from V and 0 bases from J, the junction kept 5 bases outside the gene matches.

The rearrangement uses TRBV7-9 and TRBJ1-3, with a tentative D call TRBD1 (5 bases). Trimming shortened V by 7 bases and J by 4 bases, and 17 bases separated the two germline ends. CDR3 length: 15 residues. Germline CDR1 reads SEHNR; CDR2 reads FQNEAQ (reference sequence). CDR3 coding DNA: TGTGCCAGCAACTTGCTCGGGGGTGCGGGAAACACCATATATTTT. Translation gives CASNLLGGAGNTIYF.

The V gene is TRBV5-4, the J gene TRBJ1-6, with a tentative D call TRBD1 (5 bases). Deletions cut 0 bases from V and 10 bases from J, with 11 bases between. Germline V gives CDR1 SGHNT, CDR2 YYREEE (reference sequence). The CDR3 loop spans 14 amino acids. The CDR3 DNA is TGTGCCAGCAGCTTGGCCAGGGAGAAGTCACCCCTCCACTTT. Protein product: CASSLAREKSPLHF.

The table lists this clone with a few counts. V is TRBV7-9 and J is TRBJ1-4, with 10 bases that match TRBD1. Germline assignment: CDR1 SEHNR and CDR2 FQNEAQ (reference sequence). This CDR3 is 15 amino acids long. V shed 1 base and J 8 bases; nucleotides not matched to a gene: 4. CDR3 nucleotide sequence: TGTGCCAGCAGCTTAGGGGACAGGGGTCGGGAAAAACTGTTTTTT. Protein: CASSLGDRGREKLFF.

The CDR3 protein is CASSHGGSGGALKKFF. The CDR3 bases are TGCGCCAGCAGCCATGGTGGAAGCGGGGGGGCTCTTAAGAAGTTCTTC. V gene TRBV4-3 combines with J gene TRBJ2-1, with 10 bases lining up with TRBD2. Trimming cost V 3 bases and J 14 bases; bases outside gene matches: 16. This CDR3 spans 16 amino acids. The V gene's germline CDR1 is LGHNA and CDR2 YSLEER.

This rearrangement joins TRBV9 to TRBJ2-5; D is perhaps TRBD1 (7 bases). The CDR3 is 14 residues long. Trimming pared 3 bases from V and 1 base from J, leaving 10 bases between. Germline values: CDR1 SGDLS, CDR2 YYNGEE. The CDR3 loop reads CASSGRGAQETQYF. The CDR3 region has the DNA TGTGCCAGCAGCGGCAGGGGGGCCCAAGAGACCCAGTACTTC. Drawing the rest from reference TRBV9 and TRBJ2-5, the complete variable domain is DSGVTQTPKHLITATGQRVTLRCSPRSGDLSVYWYQQSLDQGLQFLIQYYNGEERAKGNILERFSAQQFPDLHSELNLSSLELGDSALYFCASSGRGAQETQYFGPGTRLLVL.

V usage is TRBV28 and J usage is TRBJ1-1; D may be TRBD1 (6 bases). The CDR3 spans 14 residues. The V gene lost 4 bases and the J gene lost 6 bases, with 15 bases spanning the gap. Per the germline V gene, CDR1 is MDHEN and CDR2 is SYDVKM. The DNA for the CDR3 is TGTGCCAGCAGTTCCAGCGGGGGCAGTTCTGAAGCTTTCTTT. It translates to CASSSSGGSSEAFF.

This chain links TRBV5-6 with TRBJ1-5, with 8 bases matching TRBD1. Germline V gives CDR1 SGHDT, CDR2 YYEEEE. The CDR3 contains 15 residues. V was clipped by 4 bases and J by 4 bases; unmatched bases: 7. Here the CDR3 reads CASSAGGYGNQPQHF. The DNA for the CDR3 is TGTGCCAGCAGCGCAGGGGGCTATGGGAATCAGCCCCAGCATTTT.

The gene calls are TRBV6-1 and TRBJ2-6; 7 bases are shared with TRBD2. After removal of 6 bases from V and 1 base from J, the junction contained 9 bases not matched to a gene. The germline V gene encodes CDR1 MNHNS and CDR2 SASEGT. CDR3 length equals 17 residues. The CDR3 DNA follows: TGTGCCAGCAGGGAACGGGGGGTTAGGTCTGGGGCCAACGTCCTGACTTTC. This encodes CASRERGVRSGANVLTF.

Comment on this clone: Other DNA sequences in the sample encode the same CDR3. The chain uses TRBV4-3 and TRBJ1-3; tentatively, D is TRBD1 (5 bases). This CDR3 comprises 15 residues. Between the trimmed V and J ends, which lost 0 bases and 1 base, there was a span of 7 bases. From germline, CDR1 is LGHNA and CDR2 YSLEER. The CDR3 protein is CASSQDSGSGNTIYF. For the CDR3, the DNA is TGCGCCAGCAGCCAAGATTCAGGGTCTGGAAACACCATATATTTT.